This TCR beta chain was identified in a study of blood T cell repertoires in COVID-19. The overall study: PBMCs, B-cell-depleted T cells, or T cells were the source of the cDNA or gDNA that made up the material.

The CDR3 runs to 16 residues. After removal of 0 bases from V and 2 bases from J, the junction contained 3 bases not matched to a gene. CDR1 is SGDLS, CDR2 YYNGEE, per germline. Authors' processing steps: Reference gene primers were amplified, and this amplification served to estimate nucleated cell counts. Data came from immunoSEQ multiplex PCR; TCRdb stores just in-frame clones and leaves some out. V and J calls and clone size follow that table, whereas D and trimming were derived from the DNA. The data contain fewer than 120,000 clones, 88% of them singletons. The rearrangement joins TRBV9 to TRBJ1-4; 8 nucleotides align to TRBD1. The sequence was collected from a woman aged 50 to 60 with acute or convalescent COVID-19. Sequenced: peripheral blood. CDR3 sequence: CASSVGTGRTNEKLFF. CDR3 in DNA: TGTGCCAGCAGCGTAGGGACAGGGAGGACTAATGAAAAACTGTTTTTT.